This T cell receptor (beta chain) was sequenced in a study of human CD8 memory T cell subsets. Buffy coats from healthy donors yielded the PBMC. Magnetic separation of the negative type served to enrich total CD8+ T cells. By UMI-labeled 5' RACE, the TCR beta libraries were made. TCRdb re-called the 5' RACE reads and gives one entry per CDR3 protein, without DNA. Its table lists around 9,700 distinct CDR3 sequences. Germline V gene lookup returns CDR1 MDHEN and CDR2 SYDVKM. The CDR3 covers 16 residues. The J gene is TRBJ2-2, the V gene TRBV28; TCRdb indicates TRBD2, and absent DNA this call remains unverified. Sequencing was carried out using CD8+ T cells from PBMCs. This clonotype originated in a human donor in good health. The CDR3 region is CASSFSLAGNTGELFF.